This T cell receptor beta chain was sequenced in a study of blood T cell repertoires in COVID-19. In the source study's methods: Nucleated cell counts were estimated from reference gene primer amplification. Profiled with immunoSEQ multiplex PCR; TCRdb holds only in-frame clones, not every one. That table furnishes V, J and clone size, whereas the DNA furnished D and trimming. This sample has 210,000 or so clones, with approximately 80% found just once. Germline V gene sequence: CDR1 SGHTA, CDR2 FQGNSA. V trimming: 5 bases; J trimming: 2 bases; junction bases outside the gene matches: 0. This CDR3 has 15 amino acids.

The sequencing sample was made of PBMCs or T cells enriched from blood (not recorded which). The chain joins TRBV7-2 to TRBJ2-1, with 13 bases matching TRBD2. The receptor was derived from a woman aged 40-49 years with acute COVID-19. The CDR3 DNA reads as TGTGCCAGCAGCGGACTAGCGGGGGCCTACAATGAGCAGTTCTTC. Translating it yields CASSGLAGAYNEQFF.